This is a list of T cell receptor beta chains from one sample in a study of blood T cell repertoires in COVID-19. Sequencing was performed with immunoSEQ multiplex PCR; in TCRdb, only in-frame clones are kept and a portion is missing. This sample yields about 110,000 clones, of which 65% to 85% are seen a single time; about 1.6% belongs to the top ten. The sequenced sample consisted of peripheral blood. These receptor sequences come from a man in his forties or fifties with acute or convalescent COVID-19. Each CDR3 is given with its conserved first and last residue. Fields, in order: J gene, V gene, clone size, D gene, CDR3 DNA, CDR3 protein. The D gene is left open where the match is weak. A clone size is listed for some rows: how often the clone was seen (once, few, many), or a class if it is expanded.

j_gene: TRBJ2-4; v_gene: TRBV6-5; abundance: NA; d_gene: TRBD1; CDR3nt: TGTGCCAGCAGTAGCGGGACAGGGGGGAACATTCAGTACTTC; CDR3aa: CASSSGTGGNIQYF
j_gene: TRBJ2-3; v_gene: TRBV5-1; abundance: NA; d_gene: TRBD2; CDR3nt: TGCGCCAGCAGCCCGACTAGCGGTCTTGGCACAGATACGCAGTATTTT; CDR3aa: CASSPTSGLGTDTQYF
j_gene: TRBJ2-1; v_gene: TRBV5-1; abundance: NA; d_gene: TRBD2; CDR3nt: TGCGCCAGCAGCTTGGAACTACTAGCGGGGAGCTCCTACAATGAGCAGTTCTTC; CDR3aa: CASSLELLAGSSYNEQFF
j_gene: TRBJ2-5; v_gene: TRBV6-1; abundance: NA; d_gene: NA; CDR3nt: TGTGCCAGCAGTGAAGGGGGCTGGTCAGGTAGGAAAGAGACCCAGTACTTC; CDR3aa: CASSEGGWSGRKETQYF
j_gene: TRBJ1-1; v_gene: TRBV24-1; abundance: NA; d_gene: TRBD1; CDR3nt: TGTGCCACCAGTGACCGATGGACAGGGAACACTGAAGCTTTCTTT; CDR3aa: CATSDRWTGNTEAFF
j_gene: TRBJ2-2; v_gene: TRBV6-5; abundance: NA; d_gene: TRBD2; CDR3nt: TGTGCCACTCGCGGGGGGGTTAACACCGGGGAGCTGTTTTTT; CDR3aa: CATRGGVNTGELFF
j_gene: TRBJ1-6; v_gene: TRBV2; abundance: NA; d_gene: NA; CDR3nt: TGTGCCAGCAGTGCGGGGAAGAATTCACCCCTCCACTTT; CDR3aa: CASSAGKNSPLHF
j_gene: TRBJ2-3; v_gene: TRBV6-1; abundance: NA; d_gene: NA; CDR3nt: TGTGCCAGCAGTGACCACAGCTTTCTAAGCACAGATACGCAGTATTTT; CDR3aa: CASSDHSFLSTDTQYF
j_gene: TRBJ2-3; v_gene: TRBV5-4; abundance: NA; d_gene: NA; CDR3nt: TGTGCCAGCCGTTACGGAGGGGGGGCTTACGATACGCAGTATTTT; CDR3aa: CASRYGGGAYDTQYF
j_gene: TRBJ1-1; v_gene: TRBV28; abundance: NA; d_gene: TRBD1; CDR3nt: TGTGCCAGCACCATAGTGGGACAGGGCACTGAAGCTTTCTTT; CDR3aa: CASTIVGQGTEAFF
j_gene: TRBJ1-1; v_gene: TRBV5-1; abundance: NA; d_gene: NA; CDR3nt: TGCGCCAGCAGCGTTAATAAGAACACTGAAGCTTTCTTT; CDR3aa: CASSVNKNTEAFF
j_gene: TRBJ2-1; v_gene: TRBV10-3; abundance: few; d_gene: NA; CDR3nt: TGTGCCTCAACATTGGACAGTGCCAATGAGCAGTTCTTC; CDR3aa: CASTLDSANEQFF